One and the same sample provided the 2 T cell receptor beta chains below, sequenced in a study of blood T cell repertoires in COVID-19. Clones were sequenced by immunoSEQ multiplex PCR, and TCRdb holds only the in-frame ones, with some missing. The sample consists of 220,000 or so clones, around 86% of them appearing once. Input material: PBMCs or T cells enriched from blood (not recorded which). The receptor set was obtained from a woman in her 50s who had recovered from COVID-19.

With regard to this clone: Other DNA sequences in this specimen translate into the identical CDR3. The chain carries TRBV18 and TRBJ1-2; D not certain. Germline lookup yields CDR1 KGHSH and CDR2 LQKENI. This CDR3 spans 13 amino acids. V lost 2 bases and J lost 1, with 5 bases in between. The chain's CDR3 is CASSPGSNYGYTF. CDR3 DNA sequence: TGTGCCAGCTCACCAGGGAGTAACTATGGCTACACCTTC.

This chain joins TRBV19 and TRBJ1-6; unclear D gene. The germline V gene has CDR1 LNHDA and CDR2 SQIVND (reference sequence). The CDR3 is 13 amino acids. Trimming removed 0 bases at V and 8 bases at J, with 5 bases between. This CDR3 is CASSIDRDSPLHF. The CDR3 bases are TGTGCCAGTAGTATAGATCGGGATTCACCCCTCCACTTT.